This TCR beta chain emerged from a study of blood T cells in healthy people across ages. Study in general: In model experiments, template switching was able to capture about one barcoded beta molecule for every two T cells that were present.

Study conclusions and caveats: For the donors, CMV status was unknown and possibly confounded expanded clonotype changes. Among long-lived donors, naive CD4+ cells were more numerous and diversity higher than in aged donors.

A J-beta primer mix and a sample-barcoded 5' primer were used in a second PCR of about 6 to 12 cycles. Each cDNA molecule was tagged by a template-switch adaptor with 12 random nucleotides. A single record per CDR3 protein comes from TCRdb applying MiXCR to the 5' RACE reads. The sample records around 650,000 distinct CDR3 sequences, approximately 30% being singletons. Germline values: CDR1 SGHKS, CDR2 YYEKEE (reference sequence). The CDR3 has 16 amino acids. V gave up 6 bases and J gave up 11 bases, with 29 bases separating them. Comments on this clonotype: As yet, its antigen is unknown. A much larger clone differs from this one at a single base, so this may be a read error.

The sample comprised blood. The chain links TRBV5-5 to TRBJ2-5, with D perhaps matching TRBD2 (5 bases). This TCR derives from a woman of 80 years or more in good health. CDR3 residues: CASTTRAAASNNEQYF. Here the CDR3 DNA reads TGTGCCAGCACCACGAGGGCTGCAGCCTCAAACAATGAGCAGTACTTC.